The 25 T cell receptor beta chains below come from one sample, sequenced in a study of Ad26.COV2.S vaccination and SARS-CoV-2 variants. TCRdb's table, derived via immunoSEQ multiplex PCR, lists solely in-frame clones and lacks some. The sample carries 350,000 to 450,000 clones, approximately 90% recorded once. Treatment in this sample: 15 to 20 received Ad26.COV2.S at low or high dose, single or two shots; 5 received placebo; per-sample allocation not given. Collection of samples fell on day 63 after the first vaccine or placebo injection. The sequencing used peripheral blood, collected in a trial of Ad26.COV2.S vaccine versus placebo. The receptors derive from a person aged 18-65 years who received the Ad26.COV2.S COVID-19 vaccine or a placebo.

Concerning this clone itself: This specimen includes other DNA sequences encoding the same CDR3. The V and J genes are TRBV5-1 and TRBJ2-7; TRBD2 aligns across 11 bases. J lost 3 bases, V lost 2 bases, and 1 base had no gene match. This CDR3 has 14 residues. From germline, CDR1 is SGHRS and CDR2 YFSETQ. The CDR3 protein is CASSLTSGGYEQYF. DNA of the CDR3: TGCGCCAGCAGCTTAACTAGCGGGGGCTACGAGCAGTACTTC.

This clone was detected a few times. The V gene is TRBV3-1 (or the pseudogene TRBV3-2), the J gene TRBJ2-7; D unclear. Germline loops: CDR1 LGHDT, CDR2 YNNKEL (reference sequence). CDR3 size: 16 residues. V was cut by 0 bases and J by 0 bases, with 12 bases left in between. The DNA of the CDR3 is TGTGCCAGCAGCCAAGATGGCCAGTGGAGCTCCTACGAGCAGTACTTC. The encoded protein is CASSQDGQWSSYEQYF.

This clone was counted once. The CDR3 sequence: CASGLVANYGYTF. The CDR3 coding sequence is TGTGCTAGTGGTTTGGTAGCAAACTATGGCTACACCTTC. The V gene is TRBV12-5, the J gene TRBJ1-2; no reliable D call. Germline values: CDR1 LGHNT, CDR2 FRNRAP. This CDR3 has 13 residues. V was pared by 0 bases and J by 2 bases, with 4 bases between.

V gene TRBV4-3 combines with J gene TRBJ1-3; D is uncertain. Germline V gives CDR1 LGHNA, CDR2 YSLEER. This CDR3 contains 15 residues. V was cut by 0 bases and J by 1 base, with 7 bases left in between. This CDR3 is CASSQDRASGNTIYF. The CDR3 DNA is TGCGCCAGCAGCCAAGATAGGGCTTCTGGAAACACCATATATTTT.

The CDR3 DNA reads TGTGCCAGCAGCTTAGTTCCGACAGCCTACAATGAGCAGTTCTTC. Translated: CASSLVPTAYNEQFF. The chain recombines TRBV7-6 with TRBJ2-1; weak D call: TRBD1 (5 bases). CDR1 and CDR2 from the germline V gene are SGHVS and FNYEAQ. V was clipped by 1 base and J by 2 bases, with 9 bases between them. The CDR3 length is 15 residues.

The table lists this clone with a count of one. The V gene is TRBV13, the J gene TRBJ2-7; 8 nucleotides align to TRBD2. The CDR3 extends over 17 amino acids. Germline assignment: CDR1 PRHDT and CDR2 FYEKMQ (reference sequence). J gave up 5 bases and V 5 bases, and 17 bases lay outside the gene matches. The CDR3 reads CASSPYSQGILADEQYF. Here the CDR3 DNA reads TGTGCCAGCAGCCCCTACTCTCAGGGGATACTAGCGGACGAGCAGTACTTC.

This clone was seen a single time. The gene calls are TRBV9 and TRBJ2-2; 10 bases line up with TRBD1. Germline CDR1 and CDR2: SGDLS and YYNGEE. The trim removed 2 bases at V and 4 bases at J, leaving 5 bases unmatched. This CDR3 contains 16 residues. CDR3 coding DNA: TGTGCCAGCAGCGTTGGGGACAGGGGTAGCACCGGGGAGCTGTTTTTT. Its translation: CASSVGDRGSTGELFF.

V usage is TRBV4-1 and J usage is TRBJ1-2, with D possibly matching TRBD1 (6 bases). Germline CDR1 is MGHRA and CDR2 is YSYEKL. Trimming cost V 0 bases and J 5 bases, with 13 bases left between them. The CDR3 loop spans 15 amino acids. Written as DNA, the CDR3 is TGCGCCAGCAGCCAAGAGGGACAACTACCATATGGCTACACCTTC. It translates to CASSQEGQLPYGYTF.

J is TRBJ2-7 and V is TRBV4-1, with 7 positions matching TRBD2. The CDR3 covers 15 residues. The germline gives CDR1 MGHRA, CDR2 YSYEKL. With 0 bases clipped from V and 7 bases from J, the junction kept 9 bases outside the gene matches. The CDR3 here is CASSQEVSSGWEQYF. For the CDR3, the DNA is TGCGCCAGCAGCCAAGAGGTCAGTAGCGGGTGGGAGCAGTACTTC.

The chain employs TRBV12-3 or TRBV12-4 and TRBJ2-1; the match to TRBD1 covers 8 bases. V shed 2 bases, J shed 8 bases, and the junction held 2 bases outside the gene matches. The CDR3 consists of 13 residues. This CDR3 reads CASSLTGGYEQFF. The DNA of the CDR3 is TGTGCCAGCAGTTTAACAGGGGGTTATGAGCAGTTCTTC.

The rearrangement uses TRBV19 and TRBJ2-7; D is perhaps TRBD1 or TRBD2 (5 bases each). Trimming cost V 3 bases and J 3 bases, with 12 bases left between them. The CDR3 has 14 amino acids. CDR1 LNHDA and CDR2 SQIVND come from the germline V gene (reference sequence). CDR3 in amino acids: CASSIAGGIYEQYF. The CDR3 DNA sequence: TGTGCCAGTAGTATCGCTGGGGGTATCTACGAGCAGTACTTC.

V usage is TRBV12-3 or TRBV12-4 and J usage is TRBJ2-7, with D hard to call. V lost 2 bases and J lost 4, with 6 bases in between. CDR3 size: 12 residues. The CDR3 DNA reads TGTGCCAGCAGTTTAAACCATTACGAGCAGTACTTC. Its protein product is CASSLNHYEQYF.

This chain uses TRBV7-2 with TRBJ2-5; a possible D gene is TRBD2 (5 bases). The CDR3 covers 13 residues. Germline-derived CDR1 and CDR2 are SGHTA and FQGNSA. V lost 4 bases to trimming and J lost 5 bases, with 11 bases between them. CDR3 amino acids: CASSSGPGETQYF. The DNA of the CDR3 is TGTGCCAGCAGCTCTGGACCGGGGGAGACCCAGTACTTC.

The J gene is TRBJ2-2, the V gene TRBV11-3; TRBD1 might be the D (6 bases). CDR3 length: 14 residues. Trimming stripped 0 bases from V and 4 bases from J, with 6 bases between. Per germline, CDR1 SGHNT and CDR2 YENEEA. This chain's CDR3 is CASSLEGGTGELFF. The CDR3 nucleotides are TGTGCCAGCAGCTTAGAAGGGGGCACCGGGGAGCTGTTTTTT.

The chain recombines TRBV4-1 with TRBJ1-1; D ambiguous. Germline lookup yields CDR1 MGHRA and CDR2 YSYEKL. V lost 6 bases to trimming and J lost 0 bases, with 8 bases between them. The CDR3 consists of 13 residues. The CDR3 DNA sequence: TGCGCCAGCAGAGGTGGGTTGAACACTGAAGCTTTCTTT. This translates into CASRGGLNTEAFF.

The chain links TRBV4-3 to TRBJ1-6; D call uncertain. The V end was cut by 4 bases, the J end by 9 bases, with 7 bases between. Germline CDR1 and CDR2: LGHNA and YSLEER. The CDR3 has 12 amino acids. The CDR3 DNA follows: TGCGCCAGCAGCCCGGGCCTTTCACCCCTCCACTTT. As protein: CASSPGLSPLHF.

The chain joins TRBV6-2 or TRBV6-3 to TRBJ1-1; 7 positions match TRBD1. Trimming at V came to 0 bases and at J to 1 base, leaving 11 bases not matched to a gene. CDR1 and CDR2 from the germline V gene are MNHEY and SVGEGT. CDR3 length: 18 residues. The CDR3, as DNA: TGTGCCAGCAGTTACTCGAGGGGGACAGCCCGCCGGAACACTGAAGCTTTCTTT. Encoded protein: CASSYSRGTARRNTEAFF.

The chain carries TRBV27 and TRBJ1-6; D is possibly TRBD1 (6 bases). The germline V gene has CDR1 MNHEY and CDR2 SMNVEV (reference sequence). The CDR3 is 17 amino acids. V was clipped by 8 bases and J by 3 bases, with 20 bases between them. The CDR3 bases are TGTGCCAGCTCCCAGGGGACCCAAAGCTTCTATAATTCACCCCTCCACTTT. The encoded protein is CASSQGTQSFYNSPLHF.

This chain links TRBV10-3 with TRBJ1-2; 7 nucleotides match TRBD1. This CDR3 is built from 12 residues. Germline CDR1 ENHRY, CDR2 SYGVKD. V lost 8 bases to trimming and J lost 4 bases; unmatched junction nucleotides: 4. The CDR3 nucleotides read TGTGCCATCTTAGGGGGCCCCTATGGCTACACCTTC. It codes for CAILGGPYGYTF.

This sequence joins TRBV10-1 and TRBJ1-1, with D maybe TRBD1 (6 bases). Germline V gives CDR1 WNHNN, CDR2 SYGVQD (reference sequence). V lost 2 bases, J lost 4 bases, and 17 bases lay in between. CDR3 length equals 16 residues. CDR3 in amino acids: CASSEPNEGGVTEAFF. CDR3 DNA: TGCGCCAGCAGTGAGCCGAACGAGGGGGGTGTCACTGAAGCTTTCTTT.

J is TRBJ2-7 and V is TRBV28; TRBD1 aligns across 8 bases. CDR3 size: 14 residues. V dropped 6 bases and J dropped 3; count of bases not matched to a gene: 7. Germline CDR1 is MDHEN and CDR2 is SYDVKM. In nucleotides, the CDR3 is TGTGCCAGCAGCCTCCGGGACAGGAGCTACGAGCAGTACTTC. Translated, it gives CASSLRDRSYEQYF.

The chain links TRBV4-3 to TRBJ2-7, with 10 bases aligning to TRBD2. With 0 bases clipped from V and 3 bases from J, the junction kept 2 bases outside the gene matches. CDR1 is LGHNA and CDR2 is YSLEER in the germline V gene. This CDR3 contains 15 residues. CDR3 amino acids: CASSQEGTSDYEQYF. Written as DNA, the CDR3 is TGCGCCAGCAGCCAAGAGGGGACTAGCGACTACGAGCAGTACTTC.

The J gene is TRBJ1-2, the V gene TRBV29-1, with 8 bases fitting TRBD1. Germline V gene data show CDR1 as SQVTM and CDR2 as ANQGSEA. The length of the CDR3 is 13 residues. Germline trimming cut 3 bases from V and 7 bases from J; bases unmatched to any gene: 7. The CDR3 sequence: CSVDIPTGVGYTF. The CDR3 nucleotides are TGCAGCGTTGATATCCCGACAGGGGTTGGCTACACCTTC.

The rearrangement links TRBV2 to TRBJ1-5; D perhaps matches TRBD1 (6 bases). V was clipped by 6 bases and J by 10 bases, with 16 bases between them. Looked up from germline, CDR1 is SNHLY and CDR2 is FYNNEI. CDR3 length: 13 residues. This CDR3 reads CASSAGVSPPQHF. CDR3 bases: TGTGCCAGCAGCGCAGGGGTTTCTCCTCCCCAGCATTTT.

The J gene is TRBJ2-7, the V gene TRBV19, with 8 bases that match TRBD2. The CDR3 is 17 residues long. CDR1 is LNHDA, CDR2 SQIVND, per germline (reference sequence). The junction had 18 bases not matched to a gene; V was cut back by 8 bases and J by 3 bases. In DNA, the CDR3 is TGTGCCAGTGGCCCGTCATCTGGACTAGCCAAACTCTACGAGCAGTACTTC. Its translation is CASGPSSGLAKLYEQYF.